The sequence of this TCR beta chain was determined in a study of T cell responses to AZD1222 COVID-19 vaccine. TCRdb's table, derived via immunoSEQ multiplex PCR, lists solely in-frame clones and lacks some. The sample includes 100,000 or so clones, approximately 83% of them seen just once. Study-wide findings and caveats: Clonal diversity was possibly underestimated, and the donors were mostly white British, with more females. In the spike-specific TCR repertoire, nearly half reportedly target unmutated variant regions.

As concerns this clone: Its target is not known.

Looked up from germline, CDR1 is ENHRY and CDR2 is SYGVKD. Between the trimmed V and J ends, which lost 5 bases and 0 bases, there was a span of 13 bases. This CDR3 is 15 amino acids long. The source was peripheral blood, collected on day 0 of AZD1222 vaccination. The chain carries TRBV10-3 and TRBJ1-1; the D gene is possibly TRBD1 (5 bases). This receptor was taken from an adult in good health. The CDR3: CAISKTDSLNTEAFF. CDR3 bases: TGTGCCATCAGTAAGACAGATTCATTGAACACTGAAGCTTTCTTT.